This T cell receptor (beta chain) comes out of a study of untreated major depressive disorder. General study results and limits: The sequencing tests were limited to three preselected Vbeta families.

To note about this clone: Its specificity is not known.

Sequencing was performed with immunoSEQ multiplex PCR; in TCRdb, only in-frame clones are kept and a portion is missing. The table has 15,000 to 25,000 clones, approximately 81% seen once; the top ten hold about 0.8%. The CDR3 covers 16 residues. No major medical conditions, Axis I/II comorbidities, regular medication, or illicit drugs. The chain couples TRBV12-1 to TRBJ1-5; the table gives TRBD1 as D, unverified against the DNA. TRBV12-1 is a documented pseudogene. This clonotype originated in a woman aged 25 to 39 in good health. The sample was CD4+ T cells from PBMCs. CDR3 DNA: TGTGCCAGCAGCCCCACCGAAAGGGGCGGCAATCAGCCCCAGCATTTT. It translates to CASSPTERGGNQPQHF.